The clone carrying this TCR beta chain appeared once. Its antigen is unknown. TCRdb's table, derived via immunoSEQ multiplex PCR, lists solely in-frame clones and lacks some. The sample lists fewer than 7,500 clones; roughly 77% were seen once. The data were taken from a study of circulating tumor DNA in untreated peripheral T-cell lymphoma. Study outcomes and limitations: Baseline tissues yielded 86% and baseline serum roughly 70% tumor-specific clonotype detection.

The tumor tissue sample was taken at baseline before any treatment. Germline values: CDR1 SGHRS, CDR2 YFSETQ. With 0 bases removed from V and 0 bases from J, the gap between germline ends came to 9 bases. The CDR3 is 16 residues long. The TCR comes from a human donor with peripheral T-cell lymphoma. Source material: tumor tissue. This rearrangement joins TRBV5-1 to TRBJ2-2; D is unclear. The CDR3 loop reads CASSLAQASNTGELFF. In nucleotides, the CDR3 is TGCGCCAGCAGCTTGGCGCAGGCTTCGAACACCGGGGAGCTGTTTTTT.